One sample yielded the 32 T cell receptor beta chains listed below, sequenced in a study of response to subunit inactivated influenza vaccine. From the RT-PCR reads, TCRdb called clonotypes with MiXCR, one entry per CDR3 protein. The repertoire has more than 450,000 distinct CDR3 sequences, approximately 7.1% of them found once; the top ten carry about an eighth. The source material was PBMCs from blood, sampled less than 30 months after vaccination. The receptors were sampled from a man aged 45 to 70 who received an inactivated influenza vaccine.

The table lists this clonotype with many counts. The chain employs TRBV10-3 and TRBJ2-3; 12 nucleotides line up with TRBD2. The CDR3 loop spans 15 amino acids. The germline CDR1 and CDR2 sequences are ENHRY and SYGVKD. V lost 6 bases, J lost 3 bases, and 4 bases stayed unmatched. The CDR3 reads CAIRTSGGSTDTQYF. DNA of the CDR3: TGTGCCATCAGAACTAGCGGGGGGTCTACAGATACGCAGTATTTT.

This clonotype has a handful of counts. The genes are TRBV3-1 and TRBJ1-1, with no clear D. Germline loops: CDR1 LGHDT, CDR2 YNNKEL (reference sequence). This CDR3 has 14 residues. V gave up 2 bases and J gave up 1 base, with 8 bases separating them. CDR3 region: CASSQNSGNTEAFF. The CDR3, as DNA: TGTGCCAGCAGCCAAAATTCAGGGAACACTGAAGCTTTCTTT.

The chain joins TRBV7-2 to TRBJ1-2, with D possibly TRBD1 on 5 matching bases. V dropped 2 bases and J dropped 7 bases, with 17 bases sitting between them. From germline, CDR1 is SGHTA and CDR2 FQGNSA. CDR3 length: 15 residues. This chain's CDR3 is CASSLYWGGEAGYTF. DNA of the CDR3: TGTGCCAGCAGCTTATATTGGGGAGGGGAGGCTGGCTACACCTTC.

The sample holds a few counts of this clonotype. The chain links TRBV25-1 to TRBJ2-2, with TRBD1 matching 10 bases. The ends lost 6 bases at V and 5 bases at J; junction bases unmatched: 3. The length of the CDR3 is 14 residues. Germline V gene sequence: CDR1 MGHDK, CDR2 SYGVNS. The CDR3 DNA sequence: TGTGCCAGCAGCGGGACAGGGGAAACCGGGGAGCTGTTTTTT. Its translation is CASSGTGETGELFF.

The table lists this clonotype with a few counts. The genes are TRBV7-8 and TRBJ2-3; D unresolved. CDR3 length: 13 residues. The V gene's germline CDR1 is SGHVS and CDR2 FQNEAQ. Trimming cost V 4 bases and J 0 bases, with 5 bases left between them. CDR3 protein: CASSYTSTDTQYF. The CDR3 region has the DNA TGTGCCAGCAGCTACACTAGCACAGATACGCAGTATTTT.

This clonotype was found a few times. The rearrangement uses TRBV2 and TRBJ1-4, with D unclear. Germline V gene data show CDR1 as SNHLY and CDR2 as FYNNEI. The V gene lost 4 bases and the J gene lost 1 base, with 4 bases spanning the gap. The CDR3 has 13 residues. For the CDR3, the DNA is TGTGCCAGCAGTGGCCTAACTAATGAAAAACTGTTTTTT. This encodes CASSGLTNEKLFF.

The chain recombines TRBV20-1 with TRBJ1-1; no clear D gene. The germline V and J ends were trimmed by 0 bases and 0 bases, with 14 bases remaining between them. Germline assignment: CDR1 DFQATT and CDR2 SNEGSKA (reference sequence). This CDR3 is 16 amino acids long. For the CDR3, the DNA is TGCAGTGCTAGAGACCCCAGCAGGCCCATGAACACTGAAGCTTTCTTT. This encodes CSARDPSRPMNTEAFF.

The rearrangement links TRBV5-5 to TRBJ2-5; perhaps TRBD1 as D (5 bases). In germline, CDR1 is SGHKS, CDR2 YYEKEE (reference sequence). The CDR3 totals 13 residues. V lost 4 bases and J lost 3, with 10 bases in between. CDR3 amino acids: CASSRTIEETQYF. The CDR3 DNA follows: TGTGCCAGCAGCCGGACAATCGAAGAGACCCAGTACTTC.

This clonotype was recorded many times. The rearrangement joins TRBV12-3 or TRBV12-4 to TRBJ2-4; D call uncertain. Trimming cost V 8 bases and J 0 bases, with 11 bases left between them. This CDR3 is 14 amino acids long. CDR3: CASRRMGAKNIQYF. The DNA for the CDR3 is TGTGCCAGCCGACGCATGGGAGCCAAAAACATTCAGTACTTC.

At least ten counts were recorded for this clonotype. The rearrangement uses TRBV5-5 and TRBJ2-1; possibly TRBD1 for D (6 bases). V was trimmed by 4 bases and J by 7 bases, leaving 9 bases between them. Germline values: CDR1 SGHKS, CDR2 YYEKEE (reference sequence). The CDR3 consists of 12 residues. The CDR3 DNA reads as TGTGCCAGCAGCCTGACAGGTAATGAGCAGTTCTTC. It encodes CASSLTGNEQFF.

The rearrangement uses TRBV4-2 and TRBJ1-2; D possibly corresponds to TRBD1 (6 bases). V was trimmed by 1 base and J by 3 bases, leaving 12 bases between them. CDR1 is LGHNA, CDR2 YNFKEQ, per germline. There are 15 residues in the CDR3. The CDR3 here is CASSQGLRTDYGYTF. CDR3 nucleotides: TGTGCCAGCAGCCAAGGCTTGAGGACAGACTATGGCTACACCTTC.

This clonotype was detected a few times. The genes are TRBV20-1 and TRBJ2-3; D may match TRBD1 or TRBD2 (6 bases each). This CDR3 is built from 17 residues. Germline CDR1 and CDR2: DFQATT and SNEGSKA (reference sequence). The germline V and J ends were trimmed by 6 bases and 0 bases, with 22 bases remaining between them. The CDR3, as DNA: TGCAGTGCCGGGAGACAGGAGGGGATACGGAGCACAGATACGCAGTATTTT. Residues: CSAGRQEGIRSTDTQYF.

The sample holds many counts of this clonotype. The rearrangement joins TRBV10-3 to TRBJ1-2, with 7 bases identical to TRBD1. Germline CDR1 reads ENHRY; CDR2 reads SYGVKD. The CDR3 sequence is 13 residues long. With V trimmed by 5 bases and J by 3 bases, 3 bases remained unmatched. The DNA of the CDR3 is TGTGCCATCAGTCTCGGACAGGACTATGGCTACACCTTC. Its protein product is CAISLGQDYGYTF.

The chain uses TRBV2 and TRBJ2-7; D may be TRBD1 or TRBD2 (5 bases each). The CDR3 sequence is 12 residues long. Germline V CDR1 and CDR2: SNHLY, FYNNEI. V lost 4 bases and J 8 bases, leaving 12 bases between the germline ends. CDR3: CASSASEGKQYF. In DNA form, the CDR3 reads TGTGCCAGCAGTGCTTCAGAGGGGAAGCAGTACTTC.

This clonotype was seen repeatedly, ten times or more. The CDR3 loop reads CSARDPGPNQPQHF. CDR3 coding DNA: TGCAGTGCTAGAGATCCAGGGCCCAATCAGCCCCAGCATTTT. The chain employs TRBV20-1 and TRBJ1-5; D is possibly TRBD1 (5 bases). The germline V gene encodes CDR1 DFQATT and CDR2 SNEGSKA (reference sequence). Between the trimmed V and J ends, which lost 0 bases and 3 bases, there was a span of 9 bases. The CDR3 length is 14 residues.

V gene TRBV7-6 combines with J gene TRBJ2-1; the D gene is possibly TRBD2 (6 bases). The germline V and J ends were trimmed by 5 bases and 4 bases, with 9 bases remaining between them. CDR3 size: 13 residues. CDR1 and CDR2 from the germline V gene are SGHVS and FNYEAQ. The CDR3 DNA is TGTGCCAGCAGCCGGGGGAGATACAATGAGCAGTTCTTC. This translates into CASSRGRYNEQFF.

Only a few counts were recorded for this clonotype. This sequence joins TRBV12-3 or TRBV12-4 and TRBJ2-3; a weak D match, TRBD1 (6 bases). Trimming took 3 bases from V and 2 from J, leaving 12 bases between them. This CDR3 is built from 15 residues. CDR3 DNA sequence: TGTGCCAGCAGTTTCTGGGACAACCCCACAGATACGCAGTATTTT. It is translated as CASSFWDNPTDTQYF.

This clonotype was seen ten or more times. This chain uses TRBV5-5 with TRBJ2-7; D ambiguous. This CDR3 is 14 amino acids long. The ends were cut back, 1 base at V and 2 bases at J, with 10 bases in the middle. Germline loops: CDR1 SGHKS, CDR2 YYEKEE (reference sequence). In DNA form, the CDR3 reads TGTGCCAGCAGCTTGTCGGCAGCTACCTACGAGCAGTACTTC. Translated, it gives CASSLSAATYEQYF.

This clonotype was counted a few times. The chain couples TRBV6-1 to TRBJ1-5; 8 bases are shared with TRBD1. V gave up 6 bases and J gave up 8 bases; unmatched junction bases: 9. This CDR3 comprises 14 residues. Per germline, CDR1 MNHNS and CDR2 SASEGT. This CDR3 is CASRPGQGLKPQHF. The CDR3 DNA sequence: TGTGCCAGCAGGCCCGGACAGGGCTTAAAGCCCCAGCATTTT.

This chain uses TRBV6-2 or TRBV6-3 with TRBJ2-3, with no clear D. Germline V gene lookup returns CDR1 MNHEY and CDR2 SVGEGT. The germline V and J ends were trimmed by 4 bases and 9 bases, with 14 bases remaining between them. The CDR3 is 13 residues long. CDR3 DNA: TGTGCCAGCAGTTTAAGGACCCCATGGACGCAGTATTTT. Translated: CASSLRTPWTQYF.

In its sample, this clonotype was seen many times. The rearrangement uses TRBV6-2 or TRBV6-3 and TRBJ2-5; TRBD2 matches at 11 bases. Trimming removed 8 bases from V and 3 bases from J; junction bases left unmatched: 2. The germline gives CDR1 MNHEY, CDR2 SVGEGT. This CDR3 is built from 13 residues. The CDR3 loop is CASELAGEETQYF. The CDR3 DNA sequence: TGTGCCAGCGAACTAGCGGGGGAAGAGACCCAGTACTTC.

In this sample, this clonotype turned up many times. CDR3 coding DNA: TGCAGCGCAGGACAAACCCAAGAGACCCAGTACTTC. Protein product: CSAGQTQETQYF. The V call is TRBV29-1, the J call TRBJ2-5, with D perhaps matching TRBD1 (5 bases). The V end was cut by 7 bases, the J end by 1 base, with 10 bases between. Germline V CDR1 and CDR2: SQVTM, ANQGSEA. This CDR3 has 12 residues.

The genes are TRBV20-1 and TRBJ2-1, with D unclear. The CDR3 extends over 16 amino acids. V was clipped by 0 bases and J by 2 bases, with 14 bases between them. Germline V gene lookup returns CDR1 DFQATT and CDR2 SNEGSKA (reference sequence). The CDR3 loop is CSARDPQHATYNEQFF. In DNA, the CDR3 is TGCAGTGCTAGAGATCCTCAACACGCAACCTACAATGAGCAGTTCTTC.

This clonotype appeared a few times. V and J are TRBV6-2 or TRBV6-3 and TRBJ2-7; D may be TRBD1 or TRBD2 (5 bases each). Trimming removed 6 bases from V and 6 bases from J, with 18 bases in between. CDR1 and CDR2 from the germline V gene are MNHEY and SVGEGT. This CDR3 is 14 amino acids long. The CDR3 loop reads CASRGTDAGLEQYF. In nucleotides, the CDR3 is TGTGCCAGCAGGGGGACGGACGCCGGCCTCGAGCAGTACTTC.

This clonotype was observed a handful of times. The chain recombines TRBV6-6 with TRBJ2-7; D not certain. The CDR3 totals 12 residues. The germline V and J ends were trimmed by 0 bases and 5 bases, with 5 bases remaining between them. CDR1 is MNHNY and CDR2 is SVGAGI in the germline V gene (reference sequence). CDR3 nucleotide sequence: TGTGCCAGCAGTTACTCGAACCACGAGCAGTACTTC. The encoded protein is CASSYSNHEQYF.

CDR3 nucleotide sequence: TGTGCCAGCAGGGGACTAGCGGGAAGCACAGATACGCAGTATTTT. Translation: CASRGLAGSTDTQYF. V usage is TRBV27 and J usage is TRBJ2-3; 13 bases agree with TRBD2. Trimming cost V 6 bases and J 0 bases; bases outside gene matches: 0. Germline assignment: CDR1 MNHEY and CDR2 SMNVEV (reference sequence). The CDR3 totals 15 residues.

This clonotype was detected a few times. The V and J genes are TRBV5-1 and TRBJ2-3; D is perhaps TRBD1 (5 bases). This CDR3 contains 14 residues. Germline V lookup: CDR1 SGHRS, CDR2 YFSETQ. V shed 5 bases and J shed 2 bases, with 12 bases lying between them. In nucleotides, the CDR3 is TGCGCCAGCAGAAAGACAGCCCTCACAGATACGCAGTATTTT. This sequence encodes CASRKTALTDTQYF.

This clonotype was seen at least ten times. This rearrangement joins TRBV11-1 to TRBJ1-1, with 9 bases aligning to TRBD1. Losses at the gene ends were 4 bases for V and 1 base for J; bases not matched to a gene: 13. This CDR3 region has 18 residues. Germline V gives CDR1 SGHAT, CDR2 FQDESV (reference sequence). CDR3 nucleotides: TGTGCCAGCAGCTCATCATTTTGGGACAGGGAAACGAACACTGAAGCTTTCTTT. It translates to CASSSSFWDRETNTEAFF.

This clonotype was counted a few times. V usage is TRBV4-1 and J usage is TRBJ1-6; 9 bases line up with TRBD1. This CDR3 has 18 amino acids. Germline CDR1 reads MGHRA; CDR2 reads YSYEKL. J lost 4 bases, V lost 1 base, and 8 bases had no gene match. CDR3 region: CASSQARRGTGYNSPLHF. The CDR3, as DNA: TGCGCCAGCAGCCAAGCTCGCCGCGGGACAGGGTATAATTCACCCCTCCACTTT.

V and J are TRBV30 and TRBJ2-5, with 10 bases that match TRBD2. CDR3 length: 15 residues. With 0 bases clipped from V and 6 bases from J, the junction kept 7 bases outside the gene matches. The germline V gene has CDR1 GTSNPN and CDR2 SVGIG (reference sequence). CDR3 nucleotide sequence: TGTGCCTGGAGTGTACTAGCGGGATGGAAGAAGACCCAGTACTTC. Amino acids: CAWSVLAGWKKTQYF.

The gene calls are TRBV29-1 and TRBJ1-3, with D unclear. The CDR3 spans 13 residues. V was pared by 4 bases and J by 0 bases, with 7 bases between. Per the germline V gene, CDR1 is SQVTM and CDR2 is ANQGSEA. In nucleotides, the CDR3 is TGCAGCGTTGCGAACAACTCTGGAAACACCATATATTTT. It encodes CSVANNSGNTIYF.

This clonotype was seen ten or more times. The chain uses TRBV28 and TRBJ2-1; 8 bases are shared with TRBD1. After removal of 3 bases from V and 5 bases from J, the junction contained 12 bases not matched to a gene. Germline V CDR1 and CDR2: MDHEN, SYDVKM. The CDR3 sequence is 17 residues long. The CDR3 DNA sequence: TGTGCCAGCAGTTTTAATGGGGGGACAGGCTTCGACAATGAGCAGTTCTTC. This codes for CASSFNGGTGFDNEQFF.